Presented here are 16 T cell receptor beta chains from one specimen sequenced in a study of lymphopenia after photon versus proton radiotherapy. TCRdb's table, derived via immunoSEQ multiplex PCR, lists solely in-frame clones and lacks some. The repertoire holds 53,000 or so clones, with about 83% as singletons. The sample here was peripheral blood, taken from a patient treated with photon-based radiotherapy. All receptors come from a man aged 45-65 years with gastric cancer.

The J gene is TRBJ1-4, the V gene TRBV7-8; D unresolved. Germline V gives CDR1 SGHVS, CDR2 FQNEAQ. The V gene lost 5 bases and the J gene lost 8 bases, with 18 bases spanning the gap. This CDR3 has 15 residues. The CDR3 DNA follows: TGTGCCAGCAGCAAAGCCCCGGGAGACGGGGAAAAACTGTTTTTT. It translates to CASSKAPGDGEKLFF.

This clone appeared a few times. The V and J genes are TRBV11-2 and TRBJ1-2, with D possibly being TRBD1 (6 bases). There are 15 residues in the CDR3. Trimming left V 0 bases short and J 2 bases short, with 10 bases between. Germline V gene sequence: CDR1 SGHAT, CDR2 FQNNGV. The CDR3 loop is CASSLDRGANYGYTF. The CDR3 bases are TGTGCCAGCAGCTTAGATCGGGGGGCAAACTATGGCTACACCTTC.

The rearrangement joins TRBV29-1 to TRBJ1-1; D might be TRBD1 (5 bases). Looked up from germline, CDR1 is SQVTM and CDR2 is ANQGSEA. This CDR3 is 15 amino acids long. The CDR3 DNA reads TGCAGTGCCCCGGGGCAGGGAGTTATGAACACTGAAGCTTTCTTT. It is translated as CSAPGQGVMNTEAFF. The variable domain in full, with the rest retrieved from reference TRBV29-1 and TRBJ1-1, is SAVISQKPSRDICQRGTSLTIQCQVDSQVTMMFWYRQQPGQSLTLIATANQGSEATYESGFVIDKFPISRPNLTFSTLTVSNMSPEDSSIYLCSAPGQGVMNTEAFFGQGTRLTVV.

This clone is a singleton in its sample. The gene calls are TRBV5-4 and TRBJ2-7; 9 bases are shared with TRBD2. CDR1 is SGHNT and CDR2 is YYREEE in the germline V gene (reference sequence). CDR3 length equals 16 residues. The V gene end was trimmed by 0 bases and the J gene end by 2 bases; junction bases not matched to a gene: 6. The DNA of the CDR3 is TGTGCCAGCAGCTTGGGGCTAGCGGGGCCCACCTACGAGCAGTACTTC. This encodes CASSLGLAGPTYEQYF.

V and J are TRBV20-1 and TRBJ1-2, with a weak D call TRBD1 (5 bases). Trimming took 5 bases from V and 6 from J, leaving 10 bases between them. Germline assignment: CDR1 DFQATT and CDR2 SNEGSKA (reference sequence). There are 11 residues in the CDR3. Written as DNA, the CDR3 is TGCAGTGCTTTAGACAGACATGGCTACACCTTC. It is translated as CSALDRHGYTF.

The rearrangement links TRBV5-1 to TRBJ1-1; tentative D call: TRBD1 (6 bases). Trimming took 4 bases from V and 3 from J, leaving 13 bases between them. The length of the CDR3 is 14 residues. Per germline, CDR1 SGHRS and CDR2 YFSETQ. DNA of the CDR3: TGCGCCAGCAGCCCTGGCACAGGGTACACTGAAGCTTTCTTT. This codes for CASSPGTGYTEAFF.

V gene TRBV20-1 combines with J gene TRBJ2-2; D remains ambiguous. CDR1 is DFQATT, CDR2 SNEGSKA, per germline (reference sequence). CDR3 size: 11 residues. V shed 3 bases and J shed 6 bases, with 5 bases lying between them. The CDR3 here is CSARRSGELFF. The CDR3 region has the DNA TGCAGTGCTAGGCGGTCCGGGGAGCTGTTTTTT.

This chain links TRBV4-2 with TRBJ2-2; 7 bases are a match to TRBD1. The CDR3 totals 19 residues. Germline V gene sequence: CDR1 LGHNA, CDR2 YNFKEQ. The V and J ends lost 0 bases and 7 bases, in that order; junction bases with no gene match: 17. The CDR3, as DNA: TGTGCCAGCAGCCAAGATGGGACAGTCCTCGGGTCCAGGCGCGGGGAGCTGTTTTTT. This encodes CASSQDGTVLGSRRGELFF.

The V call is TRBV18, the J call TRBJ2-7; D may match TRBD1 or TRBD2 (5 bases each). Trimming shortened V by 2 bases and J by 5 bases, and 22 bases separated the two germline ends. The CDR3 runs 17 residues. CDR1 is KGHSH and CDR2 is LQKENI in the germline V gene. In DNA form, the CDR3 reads TGTGCCAGCTCACCAAGGGCTAGGGGTACGGGGTCCCACGAGCAGTACTTC. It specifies CASSPRARGTGSHEQYF.

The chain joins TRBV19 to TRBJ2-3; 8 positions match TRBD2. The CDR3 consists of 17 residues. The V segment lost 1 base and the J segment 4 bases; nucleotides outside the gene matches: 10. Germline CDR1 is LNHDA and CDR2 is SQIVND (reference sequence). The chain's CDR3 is CASSIAPEEAGADTQYF. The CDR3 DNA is TGTGCCAGTAGTATAGCCCCAGAAGAAGCGGGAGCAGATACGCAGTATTTT.

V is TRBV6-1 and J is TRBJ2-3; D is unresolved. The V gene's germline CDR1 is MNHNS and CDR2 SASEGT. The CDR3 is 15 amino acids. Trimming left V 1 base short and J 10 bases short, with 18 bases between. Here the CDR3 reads CASSEEESWVSAQYF. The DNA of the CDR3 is TGTGCCAGCAGTGAAGAGGAATCTTGGGTTTCTGCGCAGTATTTT.

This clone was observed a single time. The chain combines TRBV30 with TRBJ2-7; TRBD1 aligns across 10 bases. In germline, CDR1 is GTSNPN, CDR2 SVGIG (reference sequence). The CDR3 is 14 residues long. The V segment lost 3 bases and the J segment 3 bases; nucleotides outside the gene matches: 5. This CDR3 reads CAWRLRTGGYEQYF. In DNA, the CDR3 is TGTGCCTGGAGATTGCGGACAGGGGGCTACGAGCAGTACTTC. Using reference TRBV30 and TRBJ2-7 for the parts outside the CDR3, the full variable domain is SQTIHQWPATLVQPVGSPLSLECTVEGTSNPNLYWYRQAAGRGLQLLFYSVGIGQISSEVPQNLSASRPQDRQFILSSKKLLLSDSGFYLCAWRLRTGGYEQYFGPGTRLTVT.

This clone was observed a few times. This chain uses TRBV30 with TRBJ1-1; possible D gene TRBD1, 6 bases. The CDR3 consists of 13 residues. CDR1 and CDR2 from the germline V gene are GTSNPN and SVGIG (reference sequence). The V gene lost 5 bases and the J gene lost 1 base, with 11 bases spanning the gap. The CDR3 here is CAWAAQGNTEAFF. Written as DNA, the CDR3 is TGTGCCTGGGCTGCACAGGGGAACACTGAAGCTTTCTTT. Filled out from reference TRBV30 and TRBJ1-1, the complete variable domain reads SQTIHQWPATLVQPVGSPLSLECTVEGTSNPNLYWYRQAAGRGLQLLFYSVGIGQISSEVPQNLSASRPQDRQFILSSKKLLLSDSGFYLCAWAAQGNTEAFFGQGTRLTVV.

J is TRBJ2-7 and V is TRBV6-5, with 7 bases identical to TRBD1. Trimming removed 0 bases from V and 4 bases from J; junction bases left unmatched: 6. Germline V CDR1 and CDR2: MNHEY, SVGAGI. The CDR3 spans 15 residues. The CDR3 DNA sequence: TGTGCCAGCAGTTACTCCCCAGGGGGAAATTACGAGCAGTACTTC. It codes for CASSYSPGGNYEQYF.

The CDR3 sequence: CASSPYGGSETQYF. CDR3 sequence (DNA): TGTGCCAGCAGCCCCTACGGGGGGTCGGAGACCCAGTACTTC. The chain carries TRBV7-7 and TRBJ2-5, with TRBD2 matching over 7 bases. The germline V gene has CDR1 SSHAT and CDR2 FNYEAQ (reference sequence). The trim removed 5 bases at V and 5 bases at J, leaving 8 bases unmatched. This CDR3 has 14 amino acids.

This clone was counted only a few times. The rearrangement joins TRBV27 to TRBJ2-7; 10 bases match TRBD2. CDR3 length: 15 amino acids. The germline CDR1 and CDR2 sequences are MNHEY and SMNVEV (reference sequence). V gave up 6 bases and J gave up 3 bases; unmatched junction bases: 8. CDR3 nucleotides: TGTGCCAGCAGACTTAGCGGGAGGTCACTCTACGAGCAGTACTTC. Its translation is CASRLSGRSLYEQYF.